The rows below give T cell receptor beta chains drawn from one sample of a study of T cell responses to AZD1222 COVID-19 vaccine. Only in-frame clones appear in the TCRdb table, and some are missing; sequencing was by immunoSEQ multiplex PCR. The sample carries some 120,000 clones, roughly 82% recorded once. The source material was peripheral blood, sampled 28 days after the second AZD1222 dose. All receptors derive from an adult who received the AZD1222 COVID-19 vaccine. CDR3s include the opening cysteine and the closing phenylalanine or tryptophan. Fields, in order: V gene, J gene, clone size, D gene, CDR3 DNA, CDR3 protein. A D gene is named only where the DNA matches it firmly. Clone size appears in some rows only: once, few, many, or a class for an expanded clone.

TRBV28	TRBJ1-6	.	TRBD1	TGTGCCAGCAAAATCACAGGGGCCGCCTATAATTCACCCCTCCACTTT	CASKITGAAYNSPLHF
TRBV7-9	TRBJ2-1	.	.	TGTGCCAGCAGCTACAATGAGCAGTTCTTC	CASSYNEQFF
TRBV5-1	TRBJ2-7	.	TRBD1	TGCGCCAGCAGCACCCAGACAGGGAAGTCCCACGAGCAGTACTTC	CASSTQTGKSHEQYF
TRBV27	TRBJ2-7	few	.	TGTGCCAGCAGTTCCCCCCGGGGTTACGAGCAGTACTTC	CASSSPRGYEQYF
TRBV18	TRBJ2-1	.	.	TGTGCCAGCTCAGGGGTCGGGTCGCCGAACTCCTACAATGAGCAGTTCTTC	CASSGVGSPNSYNEQFF
TRBV18	TRBJ1-3	.	.	TGTGCCAGCTCACCAGCGCAGGCTGGAAACACCATATATTTT	CASSPAQAGNTIYF
TRBV18	TRBJ2-7	.	TRBD1	TGTGCCAGCTCACCACGGGACAGGGCTTCTTCCTACGAGCAGTACTTC	CASSPRDRASSYEQYF
TRBV27	TRBJ1-4	.	TRBD1	TGTGCCAGCAGTTTGGGGACGACAGGGGCTAATGAAAAACTGTTTTTT	CASSLGTTGANEKLFF
TRBV27	TRBJ1-6	.	TRBD1	TGTGCCAGCAGCCCAAGGGGGCATAATTCACCCCTCCACTTT	CASSPRGHNSPLHF
TRBV9	TRBJ2-1	.	.	TGTGCCAGCAGCGTAGCTAGGGATGAGCAGTTCTTC	CASSVARDEQFF
TRBV28	TRBJ1-5	.	.	TGTGCCAGCAGTTTAGAGAGCAATAGCAATCAGCCCCAGCATTTT	CASSLESNSNQPQHF
TRBV5-4	TRBJ1-5	.	.	TGTGCCAGCAGCGGCGACGTCTCAGGGCCCCAGCATTTT	CASSGDVSGPQHF
TRBV6-5	TRBJ2-7	.	.	TGTGCCAGCAGTTACTCAGGGATCGACGAGCAGTACTTC	CASSYSGIDEQYF
TRBV12-5	TRBJ2-3	.	.	TGTGCTAGTGGTTCCGCCGTTACCCGGACCCCCCAGTATTTT	CASGSAVTRTPQYF
TRBV29-1	TRBJ2-7	.	.	TGCAGCGTTGGGGTGAACGAGCAGTACTTC	CSVGVNEQYF
TRBV6-5	TRBJ1-3	.	.	TGTGCGACGGATCCCGGACGGAGCTCTGGAAACACCATATATTTT	CATDPGRSSGNTIYF
TRBV6-5	TRBJ1-5	.	TRBD1	TGTGCCAGCAGTTACAAGGCAGGGGGAAGCAATCAGCCCCAGCATTTT	CASSYKAGGSNQPQHF
TRBV30	TRBJ2-5	.	TRBD2	TGTGCCTGGAGTCGGCGGACTAGCGGGGGGCAAGAGACCCAGTACTTC	CAWSRRTSGGQETQYF
TRBV6-5	TRBJ2-3	once	TRBD2	TGTGCCAGCAGTTACTCGGCTGGCGCGACTAGCGGGACGCAGTATTTT	CASSYSAGATSGTQYF
TRBV28	TRBJ2-4	.	.	TGTGCCAGCAGCTTTGAGGGGGCCAAAAACATTCAGTACTTC	CASSFEGAKNIQYF
TRBV6-6	TRBJ2-3	.	.	TGTGCCAGCAGTTACGGGGGGGCGCGCACAGATACGCAGTATTTT	CASSYGGARTDTQYF
TRBV29-1	TRBJ1-1	.	TRBD1	TGCAGCGTTGAGGGACAGGGTTTCACTGAAGCTTTCTTT	CSVEGQGFTEAFF
TRBV2	TRBJ1-2	.	TRBD1	TGTGCCAGCAGTGAAGCGGGACAGGGATCTGGCTACACCTTC	CASSEAGQGSGYTF